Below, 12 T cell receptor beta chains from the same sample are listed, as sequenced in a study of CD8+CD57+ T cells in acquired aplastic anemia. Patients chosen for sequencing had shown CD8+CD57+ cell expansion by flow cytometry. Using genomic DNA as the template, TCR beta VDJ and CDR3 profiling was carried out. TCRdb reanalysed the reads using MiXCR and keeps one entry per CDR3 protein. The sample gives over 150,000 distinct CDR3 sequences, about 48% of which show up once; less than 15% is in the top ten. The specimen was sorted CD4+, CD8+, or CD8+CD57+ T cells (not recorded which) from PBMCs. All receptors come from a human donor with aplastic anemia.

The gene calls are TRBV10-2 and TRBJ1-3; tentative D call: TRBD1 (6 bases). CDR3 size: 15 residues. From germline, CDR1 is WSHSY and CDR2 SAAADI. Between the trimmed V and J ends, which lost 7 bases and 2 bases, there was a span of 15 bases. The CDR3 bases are TGCGCCAGCACCACAGGGTCATCCGCTGGAAACACCATATATTTT. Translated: CASTTGSSAGNTIYF.

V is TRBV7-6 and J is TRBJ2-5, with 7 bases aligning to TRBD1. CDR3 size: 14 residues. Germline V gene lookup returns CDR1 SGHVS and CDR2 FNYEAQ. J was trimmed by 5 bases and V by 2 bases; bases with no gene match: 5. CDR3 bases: TGTGCCAGCAGCTTACAGGGGACAGCCGAGACCCAGTACTTC. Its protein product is CASSLQGTAETQYF.

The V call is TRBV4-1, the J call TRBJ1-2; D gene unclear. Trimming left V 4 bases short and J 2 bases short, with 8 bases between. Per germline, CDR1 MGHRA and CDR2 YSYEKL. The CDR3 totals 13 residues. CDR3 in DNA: TGCGCCAGCAGCCTAGTACAGAACTATGGCTACACCTTC. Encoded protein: CASSLVQNYGYTF.

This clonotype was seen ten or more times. The CDR3 DNA is TGCGCCAGCAGCTCTACGACAGGGACGATTGGCTACACCTTC. This codes for CASSSTTGTIGYTF. The chain couples TRBV4-1 to TRBJ1-2; 7 positions agree with TRBD1. CDR1 and CDR2 from the germline V gene are MGHRA and YSYEKL. Unmatched junction bases numbered 10, after V lost 5 bases and J lost 7 bases. The CDR3 covers 14 residues.

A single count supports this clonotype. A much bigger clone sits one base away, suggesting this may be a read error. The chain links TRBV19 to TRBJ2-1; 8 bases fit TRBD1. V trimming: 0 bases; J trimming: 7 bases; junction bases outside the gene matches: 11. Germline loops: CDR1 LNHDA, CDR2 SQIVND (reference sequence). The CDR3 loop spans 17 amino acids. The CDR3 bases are TGTGCCAGTAGTATAGAGGTTTGGACAGGGTTCGGGAATGAGCAGTTCTTC. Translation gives CASSIEVWTGFGNEQFF. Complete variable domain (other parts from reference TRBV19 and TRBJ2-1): DGGITQSPKYLFRKEGQNVTLSCEQNLNHDAMYWYRQDPGQGLRLIYYSQIVNDFQKGDIAEGYSVSREKKESFPLTVTSAQKNPTAFYLCASSIEVWTGFGNEQFFGPGTRLTVL.

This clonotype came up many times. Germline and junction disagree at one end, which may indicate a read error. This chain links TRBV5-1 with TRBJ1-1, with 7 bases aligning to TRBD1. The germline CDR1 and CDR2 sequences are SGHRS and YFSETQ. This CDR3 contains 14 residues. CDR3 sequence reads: CASSGGGLNTEAFF. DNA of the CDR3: TGTGCCAGCAGCGGAGGGGGCTTGAACACTGAAGCTTTCTTT.

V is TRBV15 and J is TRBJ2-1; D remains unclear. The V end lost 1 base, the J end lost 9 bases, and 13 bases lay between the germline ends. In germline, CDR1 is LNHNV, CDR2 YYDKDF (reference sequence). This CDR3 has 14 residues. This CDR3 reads CATSRGRTLREQFF. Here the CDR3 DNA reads TGTGCCACCAGCAGAGGAAGGACGTTGCGTGAGCAGTTCTTC.

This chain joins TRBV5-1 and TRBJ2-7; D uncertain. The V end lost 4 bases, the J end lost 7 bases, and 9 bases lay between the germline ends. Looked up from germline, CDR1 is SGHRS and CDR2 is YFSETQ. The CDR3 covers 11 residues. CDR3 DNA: TGCGCCAGCAGCAACGAGCGAGAGCAGTACTTC. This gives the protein CASSNEREQYF.

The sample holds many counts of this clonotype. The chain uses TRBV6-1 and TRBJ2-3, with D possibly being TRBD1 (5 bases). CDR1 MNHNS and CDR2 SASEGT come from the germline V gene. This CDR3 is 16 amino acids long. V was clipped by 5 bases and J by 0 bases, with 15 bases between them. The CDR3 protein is CASSLLTATSTDTQYF. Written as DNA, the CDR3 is TGTGCCAGCAGTCTCCTGACAGCTACTAGCACAGATACGCAGTATTTT.

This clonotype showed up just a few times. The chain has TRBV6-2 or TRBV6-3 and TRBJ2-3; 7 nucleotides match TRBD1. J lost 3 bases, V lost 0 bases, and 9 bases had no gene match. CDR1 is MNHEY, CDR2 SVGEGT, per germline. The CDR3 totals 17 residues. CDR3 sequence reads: CASSYSEGAWGTDTQYF. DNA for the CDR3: TGTGCCAGCAGTTACTCCGAGGGGGCATGGGGTACAGATACGCAGTATTTT.

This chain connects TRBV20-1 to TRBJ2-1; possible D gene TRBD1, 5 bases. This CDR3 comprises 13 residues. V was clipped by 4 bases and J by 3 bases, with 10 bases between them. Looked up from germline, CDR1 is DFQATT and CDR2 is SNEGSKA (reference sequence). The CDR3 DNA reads TGCAGTGCTAACACAGGAGACTACAATGAGCAGTTCTTC. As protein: CSANTGDYNEQFF.

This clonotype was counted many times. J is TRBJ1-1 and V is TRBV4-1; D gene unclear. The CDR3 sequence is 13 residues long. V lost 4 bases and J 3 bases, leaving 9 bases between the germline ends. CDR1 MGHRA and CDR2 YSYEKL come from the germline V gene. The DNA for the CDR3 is TGCGCCAGCAGCCCCTTGGCGGACACTGAAGCTTTCTTT. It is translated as CASSPLADTEAFF.